Listed below are T cell receptor beta chains from one sample, sequenced in a study of blood T cell repertoires in COVID-19. Assay used: immunoSEQ multiplex PCR; TCRdb lists only in-frame clones, some missing. The sample yields 39,000 or so clones, approximately 90% seen once. Specimen: peripheral blood. The receptors originated from a man aged 45 to 65 with active COVID-19. Each CDR3 is given without its conserved first and last residue.

length	V	J	CDR3
15	TRBV4-1	TRBJ2-3	ASSQEPPRGSPDTQY
9	TRBV20-1	TRBJ1-4	SAWTGEKLF
14	TRBV6-6	TRBJ2-5	ASSYSGESLEETQY
15	TRBV19	TRBJ1-2	ASSIGPGQTANYGYT
11	TRBV7-3	TRBJ2-3	ASSLSGTDTQY
13	TRBV7-3	TRBJ2-7	ASSERPGQQDEQY
15	TRBV5-4	TRBJ2-1	ASSPQRGPEGYNEQF
13	TRBV7-3	TRBJ2-7	ASSARGGTSYEQY
14	TRBV9	TRBJ2-7	ASSVGIGGIPYEQY
12	TRBV27	TRBJ2-2	ASRQGRNTGELF
14	TRBV6-6	TRBJ2-1	ASSPPSGGRYNEQF
13	TRBV2	TRBJ2-1	ASSVDAGQVNEQF
12	TRBV15	TRBJ1-5	ATSRDSPNQPQH
17	TRBV9	TRBJ2-3	ASSTGGSGLLYLADTQY
13	TRBV6-2/TRBV6-3	TRBJ2-1	ASSYPPGGYNEQF
12	TRBV19	TRBJ1-2	ASSPPTGYYGYT
11	TRBV3-1/TRBV3-2	TRBJ1-1	ASSLEGTGRPF
11	TRBV5-4	TRBJ2-7	ASSLASDYEQY
10	TRBV30	TRBJ2-7	AWSVGVYEQY
13	TRBV11-2	TRBJ1-6	ASSLGQPYNSPLH
11	TRBV9	TRBJ1-2	ASSEPGKYGYT
13	TRBV11-2	TRBJ2-7	ASSLGVDFTYEQY
11	TRBV23-1	TRBJ2-1	ASRTQGFGEQF
12	TRBV19	TRBJ1-4	ASSMGGANEKLF
14	TRBV18	TRBJ1-4	ASSRGPIATNEKLF
12	TRBV3-1/TRBV3-2	TRBJ1-1	ASSQSTGATEAF
14	TRBV7-8	TRBJ1-2	ASSLWPGQINYGYT
13	TRBV7-9	TRBJ2-5	ASSSPEGLARSQY
13	TRBV4-1	TRBJ1-5	ASSQDYRGGQPQH
13	TRBV7-6	TRBJ1-2	ASSSAPDSLYGYT
15	TRBV7-2	TRBJ2-3	ASSGPRLAGVTDTQY